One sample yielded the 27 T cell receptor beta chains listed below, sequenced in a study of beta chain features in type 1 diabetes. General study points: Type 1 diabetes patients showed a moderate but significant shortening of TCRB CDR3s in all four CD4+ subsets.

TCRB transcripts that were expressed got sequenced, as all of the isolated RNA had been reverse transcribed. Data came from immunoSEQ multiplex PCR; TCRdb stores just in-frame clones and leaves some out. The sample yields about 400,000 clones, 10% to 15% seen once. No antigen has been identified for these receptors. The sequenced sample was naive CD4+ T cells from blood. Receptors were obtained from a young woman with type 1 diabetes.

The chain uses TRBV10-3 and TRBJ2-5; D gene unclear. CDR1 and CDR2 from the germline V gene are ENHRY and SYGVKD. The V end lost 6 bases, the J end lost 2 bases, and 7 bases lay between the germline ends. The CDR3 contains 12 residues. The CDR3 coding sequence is TGTGCCATCAGCCACACACAAGAGACCCAGTACTTC. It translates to CAISHTQETQYF.

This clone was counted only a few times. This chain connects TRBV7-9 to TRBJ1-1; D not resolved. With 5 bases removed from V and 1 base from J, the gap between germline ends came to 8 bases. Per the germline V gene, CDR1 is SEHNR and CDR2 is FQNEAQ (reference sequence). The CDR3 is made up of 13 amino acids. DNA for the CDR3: TGTGCCAGCAGCCCAACTCCGAACACTGAAGCTTTCTTT. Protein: CASSPTPNTEAFF.

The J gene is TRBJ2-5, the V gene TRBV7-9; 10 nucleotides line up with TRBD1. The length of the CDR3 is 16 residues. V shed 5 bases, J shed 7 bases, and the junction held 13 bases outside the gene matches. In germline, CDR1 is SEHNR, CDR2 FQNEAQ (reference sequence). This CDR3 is CASSIRDRGTPGTQYF. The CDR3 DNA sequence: TGTGCCAGCAGCATCCGGGACAGGGGAACGCCGGGGACCCAGTACTTC.

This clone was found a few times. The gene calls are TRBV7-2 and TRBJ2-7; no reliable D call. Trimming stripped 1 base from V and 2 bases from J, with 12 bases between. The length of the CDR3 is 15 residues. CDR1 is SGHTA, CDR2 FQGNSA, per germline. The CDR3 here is CASSLVSGEAYEQYF. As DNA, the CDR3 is TGTGCCAGCAGCTTAGTCTCTGGAGAAGCCTACGAGCAGTACTTC.

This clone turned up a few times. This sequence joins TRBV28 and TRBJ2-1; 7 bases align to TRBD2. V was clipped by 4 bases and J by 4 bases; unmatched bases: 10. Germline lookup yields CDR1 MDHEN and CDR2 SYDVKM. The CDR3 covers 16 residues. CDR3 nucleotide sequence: TGTGCCAGCAGTTCCAGGTGGCGGGAGTCTTACAATGAGCAGTTCTTC. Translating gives CASSSRWRESYNEQFF. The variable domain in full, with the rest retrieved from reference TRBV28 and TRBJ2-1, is DVKVTQSSRYLVKRTGEKVFLECVQDMDHENMFWYRQDPGLGLRLIYFSYDVKMKEKGDIPEGYSVSREKKERFSLILESASTNQTSMYLCASSSRWRESYNEQFFGPGTRLTVL.

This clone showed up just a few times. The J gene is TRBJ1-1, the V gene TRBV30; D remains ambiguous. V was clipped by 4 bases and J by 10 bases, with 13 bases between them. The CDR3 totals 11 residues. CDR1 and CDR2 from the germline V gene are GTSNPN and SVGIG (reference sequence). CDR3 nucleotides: TGTGCCTGGACCAGGCGGGTTGGAGCTTTCTTT. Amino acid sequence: CAWTRRVGAFF.

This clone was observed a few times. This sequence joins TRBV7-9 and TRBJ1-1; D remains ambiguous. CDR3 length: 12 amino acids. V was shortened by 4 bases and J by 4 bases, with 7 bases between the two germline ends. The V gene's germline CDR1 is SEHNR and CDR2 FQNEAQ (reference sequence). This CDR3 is CASSSGGTEAFF. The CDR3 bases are TGTGCCAGCAGCTCCGGCGGCACTGAAGCTTTCTTT.

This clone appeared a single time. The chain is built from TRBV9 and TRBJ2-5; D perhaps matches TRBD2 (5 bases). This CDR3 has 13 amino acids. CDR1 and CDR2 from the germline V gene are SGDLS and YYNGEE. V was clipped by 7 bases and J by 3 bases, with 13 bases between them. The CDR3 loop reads CASRGILKETQYF. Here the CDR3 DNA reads TGTGCCAGCCGGGGAATATTAAAAGAGACCCAGTACTTC. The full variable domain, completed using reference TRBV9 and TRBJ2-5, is DSGVTQTPKHLITATGQRVTLRCSPRSGDLSVYWYQQSLDQGLQFLIQYYNGEERAKGNILERFSAQQFPDLHSELNLSSLELGDSALYFCASRGILKETQYFGPGTRLLVL.

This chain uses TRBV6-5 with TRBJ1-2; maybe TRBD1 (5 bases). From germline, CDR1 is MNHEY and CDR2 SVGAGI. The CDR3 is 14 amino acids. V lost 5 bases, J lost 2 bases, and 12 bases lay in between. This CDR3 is CASSNPTANYGYTF. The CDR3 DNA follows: TGTGCCAGCAGTAACCCGACAGCGAACTATGGCTACACCTTC.

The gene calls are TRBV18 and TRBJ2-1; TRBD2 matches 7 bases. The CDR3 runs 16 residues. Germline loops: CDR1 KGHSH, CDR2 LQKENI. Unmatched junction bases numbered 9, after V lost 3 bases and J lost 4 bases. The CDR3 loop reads CASSPPGGAAYNEQFF. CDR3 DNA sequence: TGTGCCAGCTCACCTCCGGGGGGAGCGGCTTACAATGAGCAGTTCTTC.

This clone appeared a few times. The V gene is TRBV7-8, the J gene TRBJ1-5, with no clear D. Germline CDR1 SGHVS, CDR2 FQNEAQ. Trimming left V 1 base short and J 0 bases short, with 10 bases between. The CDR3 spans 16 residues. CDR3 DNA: TGTGCCAGCAGCTTAGTTAAGTCAGTTAGCAATCAGCCCCAGCATTTT. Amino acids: CASSLVKSVSNQPQHF.

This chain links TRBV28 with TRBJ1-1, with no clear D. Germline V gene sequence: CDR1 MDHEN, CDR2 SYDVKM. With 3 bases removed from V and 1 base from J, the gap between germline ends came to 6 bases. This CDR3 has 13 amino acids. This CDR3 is CASSFSGNTEAFF. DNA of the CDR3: TGTGCCAGCAGTTTTTCGGGGAACACTGAAGCTTTCTTT.

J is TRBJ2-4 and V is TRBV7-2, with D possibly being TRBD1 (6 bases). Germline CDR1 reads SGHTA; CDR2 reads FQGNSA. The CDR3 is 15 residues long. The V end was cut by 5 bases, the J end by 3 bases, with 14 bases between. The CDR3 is CASSAVQGVKNIQYF. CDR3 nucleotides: TGTGCCAGCAGCGCCGTACAGGGTGTCAAAAACATTCAGTACTTC.

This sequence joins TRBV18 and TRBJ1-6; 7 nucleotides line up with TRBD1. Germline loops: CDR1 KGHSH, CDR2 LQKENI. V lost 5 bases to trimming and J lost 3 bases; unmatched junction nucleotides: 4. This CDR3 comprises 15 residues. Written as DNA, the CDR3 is TGTGCCAGCTCAGCGACAGGGAACTATAATTCACCCCTCCACTTT. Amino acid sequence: CASSATGNYNSPLHF.

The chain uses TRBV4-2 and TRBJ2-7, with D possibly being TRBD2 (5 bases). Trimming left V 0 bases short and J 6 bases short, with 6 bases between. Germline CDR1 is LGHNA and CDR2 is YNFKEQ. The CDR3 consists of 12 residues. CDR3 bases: TGTGCCAGCAGCCAAGAAAGCGGCGAGCAGTACTTC. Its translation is CASSQESGEQYF.

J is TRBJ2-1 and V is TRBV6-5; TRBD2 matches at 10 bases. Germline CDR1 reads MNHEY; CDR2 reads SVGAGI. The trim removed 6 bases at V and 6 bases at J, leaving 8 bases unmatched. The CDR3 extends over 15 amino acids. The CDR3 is CASRGTTSGPNEQFF. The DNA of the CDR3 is TGTGCCAGCAGGGGTACGACTAGCGGGCCCAATGAGCAGTTCTTC.

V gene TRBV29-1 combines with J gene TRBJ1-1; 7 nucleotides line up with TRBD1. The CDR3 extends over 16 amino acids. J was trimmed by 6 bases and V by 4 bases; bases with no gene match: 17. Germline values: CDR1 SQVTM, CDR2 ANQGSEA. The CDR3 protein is CSVAFRGARGFPEAFF. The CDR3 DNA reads TGCAGCGTTGCTTTCAGGGGGGCCAGGGGTTTCCCTGAAGCTTTCTTT. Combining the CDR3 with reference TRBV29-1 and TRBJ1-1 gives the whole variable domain SAVISQKPSRDICQRGTSLTIQCQVDSQVTMMFWYRQQPGQSLTLIATANQGSEATYESGFVIDKFPISRPNLTFSTLTVSNMSPEDSSIYLCSVAFRGARGFPEAFFGQGTRLTVV.

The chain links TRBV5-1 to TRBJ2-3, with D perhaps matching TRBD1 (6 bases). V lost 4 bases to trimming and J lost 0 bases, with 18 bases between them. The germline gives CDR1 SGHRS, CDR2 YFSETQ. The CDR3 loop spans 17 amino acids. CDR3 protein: CASSGRQGSPSTDTQYF. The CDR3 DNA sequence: TGCGCCAGCAGCGGCCGCCAGGGGTCCCCTAGCACAGATACGCAGTATTTT.

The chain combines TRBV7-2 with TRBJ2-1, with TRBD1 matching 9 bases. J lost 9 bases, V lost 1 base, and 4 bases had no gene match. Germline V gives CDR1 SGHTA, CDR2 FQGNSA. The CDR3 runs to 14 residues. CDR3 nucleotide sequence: TGTGCCAGCAGCTTAGGGGACAGGGCAGGTGAGCAGTTCTTC. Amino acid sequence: CASSLGDRAGEQFF.

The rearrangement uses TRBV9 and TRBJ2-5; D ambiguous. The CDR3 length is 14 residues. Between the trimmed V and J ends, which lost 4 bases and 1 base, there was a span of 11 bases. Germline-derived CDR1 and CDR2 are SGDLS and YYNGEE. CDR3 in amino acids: CASSPHRVQETQYF. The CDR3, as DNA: TGTGCCAGCAGCCCCCACAGAGTCCAAGAGACCCAGTACTTC.

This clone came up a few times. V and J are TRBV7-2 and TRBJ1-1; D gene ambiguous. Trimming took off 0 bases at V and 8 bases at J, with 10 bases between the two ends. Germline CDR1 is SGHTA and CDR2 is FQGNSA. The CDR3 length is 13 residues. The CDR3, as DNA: TGTGCCAGCAGCTTAGCGGGCGGGCGGGAAGCTTTCTTT. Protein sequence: CASSLAGGREAFF.

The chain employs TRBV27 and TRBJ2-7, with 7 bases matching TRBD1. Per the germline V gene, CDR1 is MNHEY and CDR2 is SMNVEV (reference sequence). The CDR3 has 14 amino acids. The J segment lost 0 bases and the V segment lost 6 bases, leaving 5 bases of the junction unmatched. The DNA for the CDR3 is TGTGCCAGCAGCACACAGGGGACCTCCTACGAGCAGTACTTC. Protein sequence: CASSTQGTSYEQYF.

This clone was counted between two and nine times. The CDR3 nucleotides are TGTGCCAGCAGGCAATTAACTTACTCCTACAATGAGCAGTTCTTC. The encoded protein is CASRQLTYSYNEQFF. J is TRBJ2-1 and V is TRBV7-2, with unresolved D. The germline V gene has CDR1 SGHTA and CDR2 FQGNSA. The CDR3 loop spans 15 amino acids. Trimming stripped 6 bases from V and 0 bases from J, with 12 bases between.

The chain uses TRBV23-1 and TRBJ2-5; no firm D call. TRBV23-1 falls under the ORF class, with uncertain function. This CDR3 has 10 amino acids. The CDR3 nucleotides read TGCTTTTACTTTGAAGAGACCCAGTACTTC. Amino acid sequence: CFYFEETQYF.

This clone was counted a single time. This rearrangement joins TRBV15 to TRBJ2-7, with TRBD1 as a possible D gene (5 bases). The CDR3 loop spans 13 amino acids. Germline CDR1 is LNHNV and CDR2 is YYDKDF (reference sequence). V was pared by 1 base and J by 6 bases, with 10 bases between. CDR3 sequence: CATSRGGRGEQYF. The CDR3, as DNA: TGTGCCACCAGCAGAGGGGGTAGGGGCGAGCAGTACTTC.

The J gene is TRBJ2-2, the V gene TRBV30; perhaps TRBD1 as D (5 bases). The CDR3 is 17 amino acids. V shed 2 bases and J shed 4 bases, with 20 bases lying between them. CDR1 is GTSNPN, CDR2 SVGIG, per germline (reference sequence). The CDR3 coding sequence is TGTGCCTGGAGTTGGACAAGACAAAGCCTTTTCACCGGGGAGCTGTTTTTT. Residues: CAWSWTRQSLFTGELFF.

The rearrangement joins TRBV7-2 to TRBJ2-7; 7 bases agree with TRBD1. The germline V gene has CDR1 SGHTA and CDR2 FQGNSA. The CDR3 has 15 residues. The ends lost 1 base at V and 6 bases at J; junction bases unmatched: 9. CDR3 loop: CASSLGGTAELEQYF. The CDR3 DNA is TGTGCCAGCAGCTTAGGTGGGACAGCGGAACTCGAGCAGTACTTC. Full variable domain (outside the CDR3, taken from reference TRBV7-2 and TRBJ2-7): GAGVSQSPSNKVTEKGKDVELRCDPISGHTALYWYRQSLGQGLEFLIYFQGNSAPDKSGLPSDRFSAERTGGSVSTLTIQRTQQEDSAVYLCASSLGGTAELEQYFGPGTRLTVT.